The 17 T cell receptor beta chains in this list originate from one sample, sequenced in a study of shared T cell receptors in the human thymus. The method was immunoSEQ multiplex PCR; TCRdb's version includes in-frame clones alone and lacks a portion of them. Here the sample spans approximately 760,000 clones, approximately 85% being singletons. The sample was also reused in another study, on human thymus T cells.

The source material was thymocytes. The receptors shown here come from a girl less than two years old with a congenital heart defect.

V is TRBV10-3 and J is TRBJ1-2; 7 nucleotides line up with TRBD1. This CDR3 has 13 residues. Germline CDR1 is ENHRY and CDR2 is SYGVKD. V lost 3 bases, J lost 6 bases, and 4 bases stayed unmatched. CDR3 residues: CAISERQGDGYTF. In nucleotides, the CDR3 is TGTGCCATCAGTGAACGACAGGGAGATGGCTACACCTTC.

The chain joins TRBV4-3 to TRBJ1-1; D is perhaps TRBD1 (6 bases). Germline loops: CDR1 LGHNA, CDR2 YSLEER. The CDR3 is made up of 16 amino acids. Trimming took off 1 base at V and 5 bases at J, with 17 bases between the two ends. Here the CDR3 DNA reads TGCGCCAGCAGCCAAGGGGACAAGGACAGTAGAACTGAAGCTTTCTTT. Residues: CASSQGDKDSRTEAFF.

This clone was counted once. CDR3 in DNA: TGTGCCAGCAGTTTTACGGGTACCGGGGAGCTGTTTTTT. It specifies CASSFTGTGELFF. This sequence joins TRBV28 and TRBJ2-2; D gene unclear. The CDR3 contains 13 residues. V lost 3 bases, J lost 5 bases, and 7 bases lay in between. Germline CDR1 reads MDHEN; CDR2 reads SYDVKM.

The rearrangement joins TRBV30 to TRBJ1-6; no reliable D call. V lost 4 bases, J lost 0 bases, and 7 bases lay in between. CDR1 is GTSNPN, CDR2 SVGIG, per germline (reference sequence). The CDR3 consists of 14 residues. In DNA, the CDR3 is TGTGCCTGGATTCACGGCTCCTATAATTCACCCCTCCACTTT. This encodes CAWIHGSYNSPLHF.

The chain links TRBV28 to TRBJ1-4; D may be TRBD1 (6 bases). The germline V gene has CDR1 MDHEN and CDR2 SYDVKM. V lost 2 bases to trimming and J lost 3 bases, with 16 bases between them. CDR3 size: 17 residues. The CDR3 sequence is CASSLPPDSSPNEKLFF. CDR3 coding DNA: TGTGCCAGCAGTTTACCCCCGGACAGCAGCCCTAATGAAAAACTGTTTTTT. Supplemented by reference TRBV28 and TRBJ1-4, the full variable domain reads DVKVTQSSRYLVKRTGEKVFLECVQDMDHENMFWYRQDPGLGLRLIYFSYDVKMKEKGDIPEGYSVSREKKERFSLILESASTNQTSMYLCASSLPPDSSPNEKLFFGSGTQLSVL.

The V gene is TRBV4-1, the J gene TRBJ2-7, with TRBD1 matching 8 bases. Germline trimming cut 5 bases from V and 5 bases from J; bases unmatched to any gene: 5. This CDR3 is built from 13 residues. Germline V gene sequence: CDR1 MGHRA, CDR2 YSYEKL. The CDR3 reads CASSGAGGDEQYF. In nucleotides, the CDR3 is TGCGCCAGCAGCGGCGCAGGGGGCGACGAGCAGTACTTC.

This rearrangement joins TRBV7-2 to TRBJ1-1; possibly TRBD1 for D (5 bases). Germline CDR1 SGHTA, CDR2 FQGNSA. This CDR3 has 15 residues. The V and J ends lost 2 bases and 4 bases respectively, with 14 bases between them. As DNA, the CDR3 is TGTGCCAGCAGCTTAATCCCCAGGGCTCGCACTGAAGCTTTCTTT. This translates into CASSLIPRARTEAFF.

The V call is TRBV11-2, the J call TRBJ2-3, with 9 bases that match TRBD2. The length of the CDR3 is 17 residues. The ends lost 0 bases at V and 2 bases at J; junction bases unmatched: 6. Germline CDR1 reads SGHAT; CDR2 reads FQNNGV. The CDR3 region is CASSLDPIAGDTDTQYF. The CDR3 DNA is TGTGCCAGCAGCTTAGATCCGATAGCGGGGGACACAGATACGCAGTATTTT.

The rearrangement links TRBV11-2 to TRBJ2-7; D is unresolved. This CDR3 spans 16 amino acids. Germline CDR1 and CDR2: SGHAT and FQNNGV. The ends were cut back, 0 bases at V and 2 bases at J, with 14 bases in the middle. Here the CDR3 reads CASSLDFQEVPYEQYF. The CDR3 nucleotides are TGTGCCAGCAGCTTAGATTTTCAAGAGGTTCCCTACGAGCAGTACTTC.

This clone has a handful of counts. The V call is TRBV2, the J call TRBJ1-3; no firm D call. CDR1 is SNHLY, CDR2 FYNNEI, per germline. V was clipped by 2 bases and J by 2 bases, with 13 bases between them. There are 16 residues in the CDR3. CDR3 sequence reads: CASSEPYPRPGNTIYF. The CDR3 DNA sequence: TGTGCCAGCAGTGAACCCTACCCGCGGCCTGGAAACACCATATATTTT.

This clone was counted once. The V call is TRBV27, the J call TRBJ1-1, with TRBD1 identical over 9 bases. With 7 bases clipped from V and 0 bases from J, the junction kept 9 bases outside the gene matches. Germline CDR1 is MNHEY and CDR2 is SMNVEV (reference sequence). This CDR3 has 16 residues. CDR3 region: CASIQGASTLNTEAFF. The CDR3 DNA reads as TGTGCCAGCATACAGGGGGCATCCACCTTGAACACTGAAGCTTTCTTT.

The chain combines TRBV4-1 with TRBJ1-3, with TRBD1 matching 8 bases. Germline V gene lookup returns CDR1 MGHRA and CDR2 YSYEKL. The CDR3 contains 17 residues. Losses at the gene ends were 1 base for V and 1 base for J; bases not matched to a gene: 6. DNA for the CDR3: TGCGCCAGCAGCCAAGGATCGGGACAGGAATCTGGAAACACCATATATTTT. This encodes CASSQGSGQESGNTIYF.

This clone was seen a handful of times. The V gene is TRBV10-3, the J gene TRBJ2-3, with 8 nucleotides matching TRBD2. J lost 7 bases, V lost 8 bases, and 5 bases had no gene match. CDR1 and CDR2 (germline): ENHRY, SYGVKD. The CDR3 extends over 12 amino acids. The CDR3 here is CAIGTRIYTQYF. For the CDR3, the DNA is TGTGCCATCGGGACTAGAATATATACGCAGTATTTT.

DNA for the CDR3: TGCGCCAGCAGCTTGGCGTCCGGGTACACTGAAGCTTTCTTT. Its translation: CASSLASGYTEAFF. The chain recombines TRBV5-1 with TRBJ1-1; D call uncertain. Trimming removed 0 bases at V and 3 bases at J, with 9 bases between. Germline V lookup: CDR1 SGHRS, CDR2 YFSETQ. This CDR3 is 14 amino acids long.

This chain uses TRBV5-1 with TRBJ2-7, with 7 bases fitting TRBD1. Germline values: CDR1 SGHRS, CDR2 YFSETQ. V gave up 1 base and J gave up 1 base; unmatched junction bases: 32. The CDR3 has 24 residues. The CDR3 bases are TGCGCCAGCAGCTTGTATAGTACGCGGCCGTCTATCCGGGACAGCGAAAAAAAATCCTACGAGCAGTACTTC. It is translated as CASSLYSTRPSIRDSEKKSYEQYF.

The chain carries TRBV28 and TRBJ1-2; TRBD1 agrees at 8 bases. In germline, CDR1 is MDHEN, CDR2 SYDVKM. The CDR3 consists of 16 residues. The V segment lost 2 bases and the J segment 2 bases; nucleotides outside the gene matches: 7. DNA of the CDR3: TGTGCCAGCAGTTTAGCCCCGGGACAGGCAAACTATGGCTACACCTTC. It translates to CASSLAPGQANYGYTF.

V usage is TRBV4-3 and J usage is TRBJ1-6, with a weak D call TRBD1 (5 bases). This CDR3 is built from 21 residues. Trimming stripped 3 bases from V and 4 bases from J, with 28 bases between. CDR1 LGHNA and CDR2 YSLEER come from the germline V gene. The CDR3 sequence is CASSHLGETAGGILYNSPLHF. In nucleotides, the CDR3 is TGCGCCAGCAGCCATCTGGGGGAGACAGCGGGCGGAATCCTTTATAATTCACCCCTCCACTTT.